The clone carrying this T cell receptor (beta chain) has at least ten counts. This sample was taken from a study of T cells in localized non-small cell lung cancer. Some clones are missing from TCRdb's copy, which holds only in-frame ones; the method was immunoSEQ multiplex PCR. The sample includes 100,000 to 150,000 clones, 70% to 90% of them seen just once. The CDR3 has 13 amino acids. Germline CDR1 reads MNHEY; CDR2 reads SMNVEV (reference sequence). Trimming removed 5 bases at V and 8 bases at J, with 15 bases between. Material: peripheral blood, obtained before any cancer treatment. The chain carries TRBV27 and TRBJ1-2; D remains ambiguous. This clonotype was sampled from a female donor of 60 years or more with stage I lung adenocarcinoma. The CDR3, as DNA: TGTGCCAGCAGTCCAACTTCGCAAGGAGGCTACACCTTC. Its protein product is CASSPTSQGGYTF.